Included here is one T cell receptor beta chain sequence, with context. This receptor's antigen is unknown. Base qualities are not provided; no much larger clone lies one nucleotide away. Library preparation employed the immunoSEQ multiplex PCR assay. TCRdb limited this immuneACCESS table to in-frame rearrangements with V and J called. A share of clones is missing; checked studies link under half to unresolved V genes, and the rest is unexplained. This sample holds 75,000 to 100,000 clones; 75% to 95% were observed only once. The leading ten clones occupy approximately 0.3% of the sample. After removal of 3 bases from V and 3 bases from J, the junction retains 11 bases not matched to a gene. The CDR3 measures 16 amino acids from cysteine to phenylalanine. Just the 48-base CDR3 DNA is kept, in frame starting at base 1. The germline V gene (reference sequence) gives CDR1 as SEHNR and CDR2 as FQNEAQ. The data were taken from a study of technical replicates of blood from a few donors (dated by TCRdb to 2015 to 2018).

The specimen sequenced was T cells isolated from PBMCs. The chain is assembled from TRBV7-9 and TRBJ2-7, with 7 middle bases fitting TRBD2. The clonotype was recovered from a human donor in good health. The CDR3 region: CASSLPREGLSYEQYF. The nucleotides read TGTGCCAGCAGCTTGCCAAGGGAGGGCCTCAGCTACGAGCAGTACTTC.